The entry below describes one T cell receptor (beta chain). Only CD45RO-negative cells positively selected for CCR7 counted as naive CD8 cells, so terminally differentiated effector memory CD45RA+ cells were excluded. The data were obtained in a study of shared clonotypes between healthy human individuals. The table came from immunoSEQ multiplex PCR; TCRdb's copy has only in-frame clones and leaves some out. The sample has about 800,000 clones, about 97% seen once. This CDR3 contains 15 residues. The germline V and J ends were trimmed by 4 bases and 3 bases, with 15 bases remaining between them. The V gene's germline CDR1 is MDHEN and CDR2 SYDVKM.

J is TRBJ2-5 and V is TRBV28; D is possibly TRBD1 (6 bases). The clonotype originates from a man in his thirties or forties in good health. The specimen sequenced was naive CD8+ T cells sorted from blood. CDR3 nucleotide sequence: TGTGCCAGCAGTTCCGTCAGTAGGACAGAAGAGACCCAGTACTTC. It yields the protein CASSSVSRTEETQYF.